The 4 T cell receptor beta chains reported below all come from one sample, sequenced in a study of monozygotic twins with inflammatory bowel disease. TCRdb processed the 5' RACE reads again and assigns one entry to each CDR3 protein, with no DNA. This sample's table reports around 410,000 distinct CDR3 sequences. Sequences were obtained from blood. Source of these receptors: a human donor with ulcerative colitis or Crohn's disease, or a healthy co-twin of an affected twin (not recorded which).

The CDR3 loop reads CSAPSTSRINTGELFF. This sequence joins TRBV20-1 and TRBJ2-2; TCRdb picks TRBD2, but there is no DNA to check that call. From germline, CDR1 is DFQATT and CDR2 SNEGSKA (reference sequence). The CDR3 is 16 amino acids.

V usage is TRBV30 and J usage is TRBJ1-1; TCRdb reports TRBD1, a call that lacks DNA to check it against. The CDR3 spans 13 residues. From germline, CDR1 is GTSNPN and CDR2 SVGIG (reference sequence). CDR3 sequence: CAWSSDRDTEAFF. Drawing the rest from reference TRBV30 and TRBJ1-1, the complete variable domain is SQTIHQWPATLVQPVGSPLSLECTVEGTSNPNLYWYRQAAGRGLQLLFYSVGIGQISSEVPQNLSASRPQDRQFILSSKKLLLSDSGFYLCAWSSDRDTEAFFGQGTRLTVV.

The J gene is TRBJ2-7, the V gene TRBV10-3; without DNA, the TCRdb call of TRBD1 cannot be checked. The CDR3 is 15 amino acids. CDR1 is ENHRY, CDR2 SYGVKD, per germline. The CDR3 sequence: CAISEGRGDSGEQYF.

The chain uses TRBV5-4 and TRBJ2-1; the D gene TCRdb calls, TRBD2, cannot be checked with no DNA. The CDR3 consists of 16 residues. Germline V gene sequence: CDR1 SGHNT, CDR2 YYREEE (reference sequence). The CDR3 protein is CASRQQGLAGEFEQFF.